The TCR beta chain under discussion was sequenced for a study of T cells in Graves' hyperthyroidism and ophthalmopathy. The ends were cut back, 0 bases at V and 6 bases at J, with 9 bases in the middle. This CDR3 has 13 amino acids. The germline V gene has CDR1 SGHTA and CDR2 FQGNSA. TCR beta CDR3 regions were amplified from RNA transcripts. The HTBI primer set served for first-round RT-PCR of the TCR CDR3. TCRdb processed the multiplex PCR reads anew with MiXCR; each CDR3 protein has one entry. Of 200,000 to 300,000 distinct CDR3 sequences in the sample, roughly a quarter were seen once. Overall study results and limits: Most expanded thyroid clonotypes above 0.001 recurred in blood.

This clonotype occurred many times. Its specificity is not known. The origin of this receptor is a woman between 40 and 50 years old with Graves' ophthalmopathy. The sequenced sample consisted of blood. The chain is built from TRBV7-2 and TRBJ2-7; D is perhaps TRBD2 (6 bases). CDR3 DNA sequence: TGTGCCAGCAGCTTAGCGGGGAGGAGCGAGCAGTACTTC. This translates into CASSLAGRSEQYF. Full variable domain (rest looked up from reference TRBV7-2 and TRBJ2-7): GAGVSQSPSNKVTEKGKDVELRCDPISGHTALYWYRQSLGQGLEFLIYFQGNSAPDKSGLPSDRFSAERTGGSVSTLTIQRTQQEDSAVYLCASSLAGRSEQYFGPGTRLTVT.